These 19 T cell receptor beta chains were sequenced from one sample in a study of T cells after yellow fever vaccination. TCRdb reprocessed the 5' RACE reads with MiXCR, giving one entry per CDR3 protein. The sample has 45,000 to 60,000 distinct CDR3 sequences; approximately 5.7% are singletons. This sample comprised PBMCs, either bulk or a sorted T-cell subset (CD4+, CD8+, memory, or dextramer-sorted; not recorded which), obtained on the day of the yellow fever booster vaccination. The receptors were gathered from a man aged 18-30 years who received the YFV17D yellow fever vaccine.

This clonotype showed up just a few times. This rearrangement joins TRBV6-5 to TRBJ2-2; the D is unclear. V gave up 4 bases and J gave up 3 bases, with 15 bases separating them. Germline V gene sequence: CDR1 MNHEY, CDR2 SVGAGI. The CDR3 covers 16 residues. In nucleotides, the CDR3 is TGTGCCAGCAGTTTGATACCGGACCCGGACACCGGGGAGCTGTTTTTT. Its translation is CASSLIPDPDTGELFF.

J is TRBJ1-5 and V is TRBV2; no clear D. CDR1 and CDR2 (germline): SNHLY, FYNNEI. V was clipped by 1 base and J by 1 base, with 14 bases between them. The CDR3 loop spans 17 amino acids. CDR3 amino acids: CASSEGRSDMSNQPQHF. Written as DNA, the CDR3 is TGTGCCAGCAGTGAAGGCAGGAGCGATATGAGCAATCAGCCCCAGCATTTT.

The table lists this clonotype with a few counts. CDR3 DNA: TGTGCCAGCAGCCCGCCGGGACAGGGGGCTAACTATGGCTACACCTTC. Its translation: CASSPPGQGANYGYTF. The chain joins TRBV4-2 to TRBJ1-2; 11 positions agree with TRBD1. The length of the CDR3 is 16 residues. With V trimmed by 4 bases and J by 0 bases, 4 bases remained unmatched. The germline CDR1 and CDR2 sequences are LGHNA and YNFKEQ.

This sequence joins TRBV7-2 and TRBJ1-1, with a weak D call TRBD1 (5 bases). V shed 5 bases and J shed 6 bases, with 13 bases lying between them. This CDR3 spans 13 amino acids. CDR1 and CDR2 (germline): SGHTA, FQGNSA. The CDR3 loop reads CASSPEGPPEAFF. CDR3 bases: TGTGCCAGCAGCCCAGAGGGGCCCCCTGAAGCTTTCTTT.

This clonotype was counted many times. The J gene is TRBJ2-1, the V gene TRBV7-6; D might be TRBD1 (7 bases). The CDR3 runs to 17 residues. Trimming cost V 1 base and J 8 bases, with 21 bases left between them. Germline CDR1 and CDR2: SGHVS and FNYEAQ. CDR3 DNA: TGTGCCAGCAGCTTAGAGGTTTGGAGGGGGCTTAGGGATGAGCAGTTCTTC. It encodes CASSLEVWRGLRDEQFF.

The chain combines TRBV27 with TRBJ1-1, with D perhaps TRBD1 (6 bases). Germline-derived CDR1 and CDR2 are MNHEY and SMNVEV (reference sequence). The CDR3 has 15 amino acids. Trimming shortened V by 3 bases and J by 2 bases, and 13 bases separated the two germline ends. CDR3 nucleotide sequence: TGTGCCAGCAGTTTGGGGGGCCGGGGTAACACTGAAGCTTTCTTT. Translated, it gives CASSLGGRGNTEAFF.

The V call is TRBV12-3 or TRBV12-4, the J call TRBJ1-1; D is perhaps TRBD1 (5 bases). Trimming stripped 6 bases from V and 7 bases from J, with 12 bases between. The CDR3 has 12 residues. CDR3 nucleotide sequence: TGTGCCAGCAGCACACAGGCAGTTGAAGCTTTCTTT. Translating gives CASSTQAVEAFF.

In its sample, this clonotype was seen many times. The chain employs TRBV4-3 and TRBJ1-1; 9 bases are shared with TRBD1. Germline V gene data show CDR1 as LGHNA and CDR2 as YSLEER. This CDR3 is 14 amino acids long. The trim removed 3 bases at V and 5 bases at J, leaving 4 bases unmatched. The CDR3 DNA reads as TGCGCCAGCAGCCACCCAGGACAGGGGACTGAAGCTTTCTTT. This codes for CASSHPGQGTEAFF.

The sample holds a few counts of this clonotype. The CDR3 bases are TGTGCCACCAGCAAAGACAGGGTCGACGAAAAACTGTTTTTT. Translating it yields CATSKDRVDEKLFF. The chain joins TRBV15 to TRBJ1-4; 7 bases are shared with TRBD1. The CDR3 spans 14 residues. CDR1 and CDR2 (germline): LNHNV, YYDKDF (reference sequence). V lost 4 bases to trimming and J lost 8 bases; unmatched junction nucleotides: 7. Full variable domain (missing parts from reference TRBV15 and TRBJ1-4): DAMVIQNPRYQVTQFGKPVTLSCSQTLNHNVMYWYQQKSSQAPKLLFHYYDKDFNNEADTPDNFQSRRPNTSFCFLDIRSPGLGDTAMYLCATSKDRVDEKLFFGSGTQLSVL.

This clonotype occurred many times. The J gene is TRBJ1-2, the V gene TRBV29-1; D might be TRBD1 (5 bases). V was trimmed by 1 base and J by 0 bases, leaving 9 bases between them. In germline, CDR1 is SQVTM, CDR2 ANQGSEA. The CDR3 runs 14 residues. CDR3 coding DNA: TGCAGCGTTGAAGTGGGGGAAGCTAACTATGGCTACACCTTC. Translation: CSVEVGEANYGYTF. The variable domain in full, with the rest retrieved from reference TRBV29-1 and TRBJ1-2, is SAVISQKPSRDICQRGTSLTIQCQVDSQVTMMFWYRQQPGQSLTLIATANQGSEATYESGFVIDKFPISRPNLTFSTLTVSNMSPEDSSIYLCSVEVGEANYGYTFGSGTRLTVV.

This sequence joins TRBV24-1 and TRBJ2-5; 7 nucleotides align to TRBD2. The length of the CDR3 is 13 residues. Losses at the gene ends were 3 bases for V and 9 bases for J; bases not matched to a gene: 6. Germline CDR1 reads KGHDR; CDR2 reads SFDVKD. The CDR3 DNA sequence: TGTGCCACCAGTGATGTAATGACTAGCCCCCAGTACTTC. It translates to CATSDVMTSPQYF.

To note about this clonotype: Since a much larger clone is just one base distant, this may be a read error. V gene TRBV12-3 or TRBV12-4 combines with J gene TRBJ2-5; 8 bases map to TRBD2. The length of the CDR3 is 15 residues. V dropped 5 bases and J dropped 4; count of bases not matched to a gene: 9. DNA of the CDR3: TGTGCCAGCAGTGGTGGCGGGGGGACCCTAGAGACCCAGTACTTC. This codes for CASSGGGGTLETQYF.

This clonotype was picked up many times. The rearrangement uses TRBV5-1 and TRBJ1-1; the match to TRBD1 covers 8 bases. Germline V gives CDR1 SGHRS, CDR2 YFSETQ. There are 16 residues in the CDR3. V shed 4 bases and J 2 bases; nucleotides not matched to a gene: 10. CDR3 nucleotides: TGCGCCAGCAGCGGTTCCCGGGACAGGCTAAACACTGAAGCTTTCTTT. Amino acids: CASSGSRDRLNTEAFF.

The chain recombines TRBV12-3 or TRBV12-4 with TRBJ1-2, with 7 bases matching TRBD1. V dropped 6 bases and J dropped 4; count of bases not matched to a gene: 11. The CDR3 covers 15 residues. The CDR3: CASRGDSPQGYGYTF. CDR3 DNA sequence: TGTGCCAGCAGGGGGGACAGTCCCCAAGGCTATGGCTACACCTTC.

There are many counts of this clonotype. The gene calls are TRBV27 and TRBJ2-5; 9 bases align to TRBD1. The junction had 5 bases not matched to a gene; V was cut back by 3 bases and J by 3 bases. Germline V gene data show CDR1 as MNHEY and CDR2 as SMNVEV (reference sequence). The CDR3 consists of 15 residues. CDR3 sequence (DNA): TGTGCCAGCAGTTTTTACAGGGGGCCCGAAGAGACCCAGTACTTC. As protein: CASSFYRGPEETQYF.

In its sample, this clonotype was seen many times. V is TRBV12-3 or TRBV12-4 and J is TRBJ2-6; D might be TRBD2 (6 bases). This CDR3 has 14 amino acids. With 8 bases removed from V and 4 bases from J, the gap between germline ends came to 12 bases. CDR3 nucleotide sequence: TGTGCCAGCCGGGGGAGGTCAGGGGCCAACGTCCTGACTTTC. Protein product: CASRGRSGANVLTF.

This clonotype occurred many times. This chain connects TRBV10-3 to TRBJ2-1, with D possibly being TRBD2 (5 bases). The CDR3 sequence is 15 residues long. The V and J ends lost 7 bases and 2 bases respectively, with 15 bases between them. Germline V gives CDR1 ENHRY, CDR2 SYGVKD. This CDR3 is CAITSKEGTYNEQFF. CDR3 bases: TGTGCCATCACCTCGAAAGAGGGTACCTACAATGAGCAGTTCTTC.

This clonotype showed up many times. The chain uses TRBV4-1 and TRBJ1-5; 7 nucleotides line up with TRBD1. The CDR3 length is 16 residues. The V and J ends lost 0 bases and 1 base, in that order; junction bases with no gene match: 3. CDR1 and CDR2 from the germline V gene are MGHRA and YSYEKL. The CDR3 here is CASSQDPGGSNQPQHF. Written as DNA, the CDR3 is TGCGCCAGCAGCCAAGACCCAGGGGGAAGCAATCAGCCCCAGCATTTT.

This clonotype was seen many times. The chain combines TRBV11-2 with TRBJ2-1; 8 positions match TRBD2. Germline-derived CDR1 and CDR2 are SGHAT and FQNNGV. The CDR3 length is 15 residues. With V trimmed by 5 bases and J by 4 bases, 7 bases remained unmatched. This CDR3 reads CASSETSGLYNEQFF. The CDR3 DNA reads TGTGCCAGCAGCGAAACTAGCGGTCTTTACAATGAGCAGTTCTTC.